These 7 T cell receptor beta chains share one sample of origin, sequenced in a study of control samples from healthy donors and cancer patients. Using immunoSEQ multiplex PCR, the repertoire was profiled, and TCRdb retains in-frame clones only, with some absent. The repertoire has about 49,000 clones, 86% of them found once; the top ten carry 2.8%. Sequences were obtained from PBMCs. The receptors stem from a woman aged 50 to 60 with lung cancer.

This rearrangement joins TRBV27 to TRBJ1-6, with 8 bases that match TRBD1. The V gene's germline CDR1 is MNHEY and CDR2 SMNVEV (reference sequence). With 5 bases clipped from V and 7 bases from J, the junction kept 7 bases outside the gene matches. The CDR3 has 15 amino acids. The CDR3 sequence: CASSPRQGKNSPLHF. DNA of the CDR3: TGTGCCAGCAGTCCTCGACAGGGGAAGAATTCACCCCTCCACTTT.

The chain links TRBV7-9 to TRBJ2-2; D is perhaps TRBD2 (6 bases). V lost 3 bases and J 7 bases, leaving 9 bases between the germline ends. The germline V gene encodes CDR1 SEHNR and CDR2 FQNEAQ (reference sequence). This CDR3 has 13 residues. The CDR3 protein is CASSFMGGGELFF. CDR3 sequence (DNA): TGTGCCAGCAGCTTCATGGGAGGCGGGGAGCTGTTTTTT. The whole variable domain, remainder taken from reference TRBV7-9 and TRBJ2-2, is DTGVSQNPRHKITKRGQNVTFRCDPISEHNRLYWYRQTLGQGPEFLTYFQNEAQLEKSRLLSDRFSAERPKGSFSTLEIQRTEQGDSAMYLCASSFMGGGELFFGEGSRLTVL.

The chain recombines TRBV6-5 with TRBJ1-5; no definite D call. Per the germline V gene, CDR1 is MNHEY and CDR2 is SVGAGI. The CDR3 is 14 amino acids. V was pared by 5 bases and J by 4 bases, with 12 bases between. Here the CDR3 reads CASSIHRGNQPQHF. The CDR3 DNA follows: TGTGCCAGCAGTATTCATCGGGGTAATCAGCCCCAGCATTTT.

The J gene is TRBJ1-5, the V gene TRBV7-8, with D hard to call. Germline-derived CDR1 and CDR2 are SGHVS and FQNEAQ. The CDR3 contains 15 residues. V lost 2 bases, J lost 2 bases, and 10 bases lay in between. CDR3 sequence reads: CASSLWDSGNQPQHF. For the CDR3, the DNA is TGTGCCAGCAGCTTATGGGATAGCGGCAATCAGCCCCAGCATTTT.

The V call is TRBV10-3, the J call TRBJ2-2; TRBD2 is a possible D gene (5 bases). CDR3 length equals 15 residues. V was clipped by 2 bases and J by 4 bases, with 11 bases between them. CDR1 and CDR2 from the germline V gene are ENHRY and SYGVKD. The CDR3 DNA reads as TGTGCCATCAGTGAGACGCGGGCCCTCACCGGGGAGCTGTTTTTT. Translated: CAISETRALTGELFF.

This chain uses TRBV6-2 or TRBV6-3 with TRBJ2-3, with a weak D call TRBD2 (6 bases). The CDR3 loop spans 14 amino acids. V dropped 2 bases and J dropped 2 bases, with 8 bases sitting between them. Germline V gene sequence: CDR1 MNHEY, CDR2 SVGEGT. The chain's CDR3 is CASSYGGTTDTQYF. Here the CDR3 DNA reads TGTGCCAGCAGTTACGGCGGGACCACAGATACGCAGTATTTT.

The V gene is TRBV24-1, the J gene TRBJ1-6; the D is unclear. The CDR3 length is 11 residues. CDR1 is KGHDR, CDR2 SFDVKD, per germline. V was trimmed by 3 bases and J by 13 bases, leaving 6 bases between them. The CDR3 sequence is CATSDLGPLHF. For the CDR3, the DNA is TGTGCCACCAGTGATCTAGGGCCCCTCCACTTT.